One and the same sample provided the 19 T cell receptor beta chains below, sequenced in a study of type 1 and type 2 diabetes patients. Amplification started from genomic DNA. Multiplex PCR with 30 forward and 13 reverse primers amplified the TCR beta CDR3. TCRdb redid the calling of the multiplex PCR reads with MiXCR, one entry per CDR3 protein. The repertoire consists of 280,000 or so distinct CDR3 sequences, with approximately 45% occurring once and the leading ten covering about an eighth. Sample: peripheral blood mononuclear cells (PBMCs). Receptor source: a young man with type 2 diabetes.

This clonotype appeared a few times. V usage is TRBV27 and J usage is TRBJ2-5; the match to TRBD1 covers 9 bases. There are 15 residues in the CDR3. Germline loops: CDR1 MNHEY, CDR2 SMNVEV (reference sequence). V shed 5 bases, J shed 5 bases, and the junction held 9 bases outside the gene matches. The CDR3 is CASSPSQGAGETQYF. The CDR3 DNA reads TGTGCCAGCAGTCCCTCACAGGGGGCAGGGGAGACCCAGTACTTC.

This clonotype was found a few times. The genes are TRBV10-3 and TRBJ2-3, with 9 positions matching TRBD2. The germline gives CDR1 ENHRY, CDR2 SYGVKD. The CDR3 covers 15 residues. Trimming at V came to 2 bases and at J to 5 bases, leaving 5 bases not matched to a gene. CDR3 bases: TGTGCCATCAGTGAGCTAGCGGGGATAGGAGATACGCAGTATTTT. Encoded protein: CAISELAGIGDTQYF.

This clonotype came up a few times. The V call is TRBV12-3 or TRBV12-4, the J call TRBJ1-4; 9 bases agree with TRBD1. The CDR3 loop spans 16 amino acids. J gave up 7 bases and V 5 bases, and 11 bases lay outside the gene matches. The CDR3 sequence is CASSEFKGQGSEKLFF. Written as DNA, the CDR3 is TGTGCCAGCAGTGAGTTTAAGGGACAGGGATCTGAAAAACTGTTTTTT.

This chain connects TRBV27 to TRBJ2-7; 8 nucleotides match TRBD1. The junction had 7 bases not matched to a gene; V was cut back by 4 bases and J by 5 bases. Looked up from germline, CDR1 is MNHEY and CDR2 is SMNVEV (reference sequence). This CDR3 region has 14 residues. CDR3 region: CASSSTGGRNEQYF. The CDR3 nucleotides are TGTGCCAGCAGTTCAACAGGGGGGAGGAACGAGCAGTACTTC.

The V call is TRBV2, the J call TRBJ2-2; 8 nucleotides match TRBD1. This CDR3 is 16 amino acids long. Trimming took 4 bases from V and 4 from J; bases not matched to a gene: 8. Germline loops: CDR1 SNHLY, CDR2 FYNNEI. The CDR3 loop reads CASSAQGGLTTGELFF. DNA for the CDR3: TGTGCCAGCAGTGCACAGGGGGGCCTAACCACCGGGGAGCTGTTTTTT.

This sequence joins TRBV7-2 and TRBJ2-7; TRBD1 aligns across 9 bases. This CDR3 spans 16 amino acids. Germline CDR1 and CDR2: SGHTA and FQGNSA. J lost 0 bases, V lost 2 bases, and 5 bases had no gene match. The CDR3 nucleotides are TGTGCCAGCAGCTTACCAGGGACAGGGAACTCCTACGAGCAGTACTTC. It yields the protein CASSLPGTGNSYEQYF.

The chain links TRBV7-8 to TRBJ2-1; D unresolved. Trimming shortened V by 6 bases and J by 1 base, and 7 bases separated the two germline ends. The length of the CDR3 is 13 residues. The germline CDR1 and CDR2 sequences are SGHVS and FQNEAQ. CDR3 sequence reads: CASRVLSYNEQFF. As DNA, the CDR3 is TGTGCCAGCAGAGTTTTATCCTACAATGAGCAGTTCTTC.

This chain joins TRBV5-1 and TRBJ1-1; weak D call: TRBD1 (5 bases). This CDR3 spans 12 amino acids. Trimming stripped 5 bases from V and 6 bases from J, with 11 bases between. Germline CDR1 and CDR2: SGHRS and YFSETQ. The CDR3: CASSGATAEAFF. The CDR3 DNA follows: TGCGCCAGCAGTGGGGCAACGGCTGAAGCTTTCTTT.

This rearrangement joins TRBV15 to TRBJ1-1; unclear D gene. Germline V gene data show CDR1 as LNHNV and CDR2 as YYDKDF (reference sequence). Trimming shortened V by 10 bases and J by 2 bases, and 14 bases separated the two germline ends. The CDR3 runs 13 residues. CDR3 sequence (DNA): TGTGCCAACCAGCTCGGATTAAACACTGAAGCTTTCTTT. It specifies CANQLGLNTEAFF.

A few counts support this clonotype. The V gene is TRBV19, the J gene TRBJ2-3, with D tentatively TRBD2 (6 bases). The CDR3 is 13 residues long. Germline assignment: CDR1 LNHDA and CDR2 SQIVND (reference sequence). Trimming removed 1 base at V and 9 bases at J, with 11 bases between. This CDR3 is CASSIGDGGTQYF. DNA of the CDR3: TGTGCCAGTAGTATAGGGGACGGGGGAACGCAGTATTTT.

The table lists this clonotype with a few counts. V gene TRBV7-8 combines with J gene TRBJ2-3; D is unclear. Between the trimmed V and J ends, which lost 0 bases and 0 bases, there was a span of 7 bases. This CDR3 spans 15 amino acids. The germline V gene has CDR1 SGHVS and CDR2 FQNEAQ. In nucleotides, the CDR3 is TGTGCCAGCAGCTTAGCGCCGACTAGCACAGATACGCAGTATTTT. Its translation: CASSLAPTSTDTQYF.

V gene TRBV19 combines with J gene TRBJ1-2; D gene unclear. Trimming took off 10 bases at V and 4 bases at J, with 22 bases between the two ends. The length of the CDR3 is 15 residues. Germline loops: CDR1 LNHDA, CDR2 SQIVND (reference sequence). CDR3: CATQSDGSLGYGYTF. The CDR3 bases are TGTGCCACTCAGTCAGATGGGAGTTTGGGCTATGGCTACACCTTC.

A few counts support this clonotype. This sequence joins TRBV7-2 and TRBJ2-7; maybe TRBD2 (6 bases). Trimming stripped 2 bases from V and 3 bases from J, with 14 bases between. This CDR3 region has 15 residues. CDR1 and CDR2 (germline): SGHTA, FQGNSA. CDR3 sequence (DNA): TGTGCCAGCAGCTTATTAGGAGGGGCTGACTACGAGCAGTACTTC. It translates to CASSLLGGADYEQYF. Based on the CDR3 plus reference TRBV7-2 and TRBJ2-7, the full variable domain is GAGVSQSPSNKVTEKGKDVELRCDPISGHTALYWYRQSLGQGLEFLIYFQGNSAPDKSGLPSDRFSAERTGGSVSTLTIQRTQQEDSAVYLCASSLLGGADYEQYFGPGTRLTVT.

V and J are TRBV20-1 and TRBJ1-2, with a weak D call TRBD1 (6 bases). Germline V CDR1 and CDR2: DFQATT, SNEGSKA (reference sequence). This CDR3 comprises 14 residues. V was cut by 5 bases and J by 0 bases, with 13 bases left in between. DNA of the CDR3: TGCAGTGCTGGACGACAGGCCACTAACTATGGCTACACCTTC. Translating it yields CSAGRQATNYGYTF.

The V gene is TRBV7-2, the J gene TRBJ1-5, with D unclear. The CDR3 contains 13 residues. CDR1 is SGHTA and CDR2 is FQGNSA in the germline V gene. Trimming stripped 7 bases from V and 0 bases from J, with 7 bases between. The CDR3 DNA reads TGTGCCAGCACCTGGGGTAGCAATCAGCCCCAGCATTTT. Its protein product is CASTWGSNQPQHF.

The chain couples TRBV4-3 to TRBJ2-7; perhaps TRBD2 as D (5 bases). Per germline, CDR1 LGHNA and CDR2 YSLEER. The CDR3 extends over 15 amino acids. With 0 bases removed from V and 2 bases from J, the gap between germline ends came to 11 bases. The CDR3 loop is CASSQDPGGPYEQYF. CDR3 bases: TGCGCCAGCAGCCAAGATCCCGGAGGACCCTACGAGCAGTACTTC.

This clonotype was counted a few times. The CDR3 loop is CASSSTGTGVEGTQYF. CDR3 sequence (DNA): TGCGCCAGCAGCTCGACCGGGACAGGGGTGGAAGGAACGCAGTATTTT. This chain connects TRBV4-1 to TRBJ2-3; the match to TRBD1 covers 10 bases. The ends lost 5 bases at V and 9 bases at J; junction bases unmatched: 14. The CDR3 has 16 residues. Per germline, CDR1 MGHRA and CDR2 YSYEKL.

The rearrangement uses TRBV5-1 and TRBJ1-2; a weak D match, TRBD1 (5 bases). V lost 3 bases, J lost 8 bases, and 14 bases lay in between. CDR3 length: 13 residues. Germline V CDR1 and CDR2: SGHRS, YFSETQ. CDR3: CASSSLEGFGYTF. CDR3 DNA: TGCGCCAGCAGCTCCCTGGAGGGGTTCGGCTACACCTTC.

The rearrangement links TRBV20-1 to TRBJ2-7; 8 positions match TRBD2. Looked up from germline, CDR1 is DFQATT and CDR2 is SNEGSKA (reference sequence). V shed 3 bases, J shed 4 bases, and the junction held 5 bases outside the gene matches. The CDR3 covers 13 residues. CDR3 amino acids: CSAREAGGYEQYF. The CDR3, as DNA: TGCAGTGCTAGGGAGGCGGGAGGATACGAGCAGTACTTC.